The 26 T cell receptor beta chains presented below share a single source sample, sequenced in a study of CD4 T cells in relation to SARS-CoV-2 and coronaviruses (dated by TCRdb to about 2021). The protocol used for the library was the immunoSEQ multiplex PCR assay. The immuneACCESS repertoire file appears here via TCRdb, limited to in-frame rearrangements. These files lack a portion of the clones; in checked studies, under half of the deficit traces to unresolved V genes, and the cause of the others is not known. The sample data list roughly 30,000 clones, and roughly 80% of these were observed just once. Of the sample, approximately 20% falls within the top ten clones. CD4+ T cells from unexposed donors were collected before the COVID-19 pandemic (2011-2018). Following 10 days of culture, the EasySep CD4+ T cell isolation kit was used to isolate CD4+ T cells. Their specific antigens are unknown.

The sequenced material came from CD4+ T cells from PBMCs, cultured in vitro. Receptor source: a human donor in good health.

This chain links TRBV29-1 with TRBJ2-2; 9 positions agree with TRBD2. Germline V CDR1 and CDR2: SQVTM, ANQGSEA. V lost 5 bases and J lost 4; bases outside the gene matches: 8. CDR3 length equals 15 residues. Here the CDR3 reads CSVLGGRAGTGELFF. The CDR3 bases are TGCAGCGTTCTGGGCGGGAGGGCGGGCACCGGGGAGCTGTTTTTT.

For the CDR3, the DNA is TGTGCCAGCAGCCATAGGCCACAGGGGGGCTATGGCTACACCTTC. This sequence encodes CASSHRPQGGYGYTF. The chain recombines TRBV14 with TRBJ1-2; TRBD1 agrees at 8 bases. Germline lookup yields CDR1 SGHDN and CDR2 FVKESK. This CDR3 contains 15 residues. Trimming took 3 bases from V and 4 from J; bases not matched to a gene: 7.

CDR3 in DNA: TGTGCCATCAGGCTGGGGACAGGCACTCTGAGCACCATATATTTT. This codes for CAIRLGTGTLSTIYF. This rearrangement joins TRBV10-3 to TRBJ1-3, with 8 bases identical to TRBD1. The ends lost 6 bases at V and 9 bases at J; junction bases unmatched: 13. Germline values: CDR1 ENHRY, CDR2 SYGVKD. The CDR3 spans 15 residues.

V is TRBV9 and J is TRBJ2-1, with 7 nucleotides matching TRBD2. Losses at the gene ends were 4 bases for V and 0 bases for J; bases not matched to a gene: 7. Germline assignment: CDR1 SGDLS and CDR2 YYNGEE. CDR3 size: 16 residues. The CDR3 here is CASSPHSGVSYNEQFF. CDR3 in DNA: TGTGCCAGCAGCCCCCACAGCGGGGTCTCCTACAATGAGCAGTTCTTC.

This chain connects TRBV5-4 to TRBJ2-5, with 8 bases matching TRBD2. The CDR3 is 15 residues long. In germline, CDR1 is SGHNT, CDR2 YYREEE (reference sequence). J gave up 5 bases and V 0 bases, and 6 bases lay outside the gene matches. DNA of the CDR3: TGTGCCAGCAGCTTGGGGGCGGGGGGCAGGGAGACCCAGTACTTC. Its translation is CASSLGAGGRETQYF.

J is TRBJ2-5 and V is TRBV20-1; TRBD1 or TRBD2 may be the D gene (6 bases each). This CDR3 has 15 amino acids. V was trimmed by 3 bases and J by 5 bases, leaving 19 bases between them. Per germline, CDR1 DFQATT and CDR2 SNEGSKA (reference sequence). CDR3: CSASRVGGGGETQYF. Written as DNA, the CDR3 is TGCAGTGCTAGTCGGGTGGGAGGAGGGGGGGAGACCCAGTACTTC.

The table lists this clone with a few counts. The chain employs TRBV5-1 and TRBJ2-3, with 11 bases identical to TRBD2. Per germline, CDR1 SGHRS and CDR2 YFSETQ. The J segment lost 3 bases and the V segment lost 5 bases, leaving 8 bases of the junction unmatched. This CDR3 has 16 amino acids. DNA for the CDR3: TGCGCCAGCAGTTACGGGACTAGCGGAAGAACAGATACGCAGTATTTT. Translated, it gives CASSYGTSGRTDTQYF.

The chain couples TRBV7-2 to TRBJ1-2, with D perhaps TRBD1 (5 bases). Trimming shortened V by 1 base and J by 13 bases, and 16 bases separated the two germline ends. This CDR3 has 13 amino acids. CDR1 and CDR2 from the germline V gene are SGHTA and FQGNSA. The CDR3 region has the DNA TGTGCCAGCAGCTTAGGGGCAGGGAGCCCCGGCACCTTC. Its protein product is CASSLGAGSPGTF. Looking up the rest from reference TRBV7-2 and TRBJ1-2 gives the full variable domain: GAGVSQSPSNKVTEKGKDVELRCDPISGHTALYWYRQSLGQGLEFLIYFQGNSAPDKSGLPSDRFSAERTGGSVSTLTIQRTQQEDSAVYLCASSLGAGSPGTFGSGTRLTVV.

V and J are TRBV7-2 and TRBJ1-4; possibly TRBD1 for D (5 bases). Germline V gene sequence: CDR1 SGHTA, CDR2 FQGNSA. Trimming removed 4 bases at V and 7 bases at J, with 10 bases between. This CDR3 region has 13 residues. Here the CDR3 DNA reads TGTGCCAGCAGCTCCTACAGGTTTGAAAAACTGTTTTTT. This codes for CASSSYRFEKLFF.

This rearrangement joins TRBV11-2 to TRBJ2-5, with a tentative D call TRBD1 (5 bases). From germline, CDR1 is SGHAT and CDR2 FQNNGV. Trimming took 9 bases from V and 0 from J, leaving 11 bases between them. This CDR3 has 13 residues. As DNA, the CDR3 is TGTGCCAGTCAGGGCCCGTACCAAGAGACCCAGTACTTC. This gives the protein CASQGPYQETQYF.

The J gene is TRBJ2-2, the V gene TRBV7-3; the D is unclear. The CDR3 has 13 amino acids. Trimming pared 3 bases from V and 7 bases from J, leaving 9 bases between. Germline CDR1 SGHTA, CDR2 FQGTGA. The CDR3 DNA is TGTGCCAGCAGCTTGGGTCCGGACGGGGAGCTGTTTTTT. This translates into CASSLGPDGELFF.

The J gene is TRBJ1-1, the V gene TRBV10-2; D remains ambiguous. Trimming left V 8 bases short and J 0 bases short, with 13 bases between. CDR1 is WSHSY and CDR2 is SAAADI in the germline V gene. The CDR3 loop spans 14 amino acids. CDR3 sequence (DNA): TGCGCCAGCTCGGATCGATCGGTGAACACTGAAGCTTTCTTT. Protein sequence: CASSDRSVNTEAFF.

V and J are TRBV12-3 or TRBV12-4 and TRBJ2-7; D remains ambiguous. The CDR3 consists of 11 residues. The germline V and J ends were trimmed by 4 bases and 12 bases, with 13 bases remaining between them. CDR3 sequence (DNA): TGTGCCAGCAGTTCTCTTGGAGAACGGTACTTC. This encodes CASSSLGERYF.

In nucleotides, the CDR3 is TGTGCCAGCAGCACGGGGGGACTAGTTTACAATGAGCAGTTCTTC. As protein: CASSTGGLVYNEQFF. The chain couples TRBV5-4 to TRBJ2-1; 8 nucleotides agree with TRBD2. The V gene's germline CDR1 is SGHNT and CDR2 YYREEE (reference sequence). The CDR3 is 15 residues long. J gave up 4 bases and V 4 bases, and 7 bases lay outside the gene matches. Full variable domain (remainder filled in from reference TRBV5-4 and TRBJ2-1): ETGVTQSPTHLIKTRGQQVTLRCSSQSGHNTVSWYQQALGQGPQFIFQYYREEENGRGNFPPRFSGLQFPNYSSELNVNALELDDSALYLCASSTGGLVYNEQFFGPGTRLTVL.

The chain has TRBV9 and TRBJ1-2, with D perhaps matching TRBD1 (5 bases). This CDR3 has 15 amino acids. CDR1 is SGDLS and CDR2 is YYNGEE in the germline V gene. V lost 3 bases to trimming and J lost 4 bases, with 16 bases between them. Here the CDR3 DNA reads TGTGCCAGCAGCGCCGATGGGGGGGGAATCTATGGCTACACCTTC. Its protein is CASSADGGGIYGYTF.

This clone was counted a few times. The chain links TRBV5-4 to TRBJ1-1, with a tentative D call TRBD1 (6 bases). The length of the CDR3 is 15 residues. V dropped 0 bases and J dropped 1 base, with 10 bases sitting between them. Germline lookup yields CDR1 SGHNT and CDR2 YYREEE (reference sequence). Here the CDR3 DNA reads TGTGCCAGCAGCTTGGGACAGGCCCAGAACACTGAAGCTTTCTTT. Protein: CASSLGQAQNTEAFF.

This clone was recorded once. V usage is TRBV7-2 and J usage is TRBJ1-4; the D is unclear. Trimming shortened V by 0 bases and J by 1 base, and 12 bases separated the two germline ends. The CDR3 is 17 amino acids. Germline V gene lookup returns CDR1 SGHTA and CDR2 FQGNSA. CDR3 amino acids: CASSLAIGIGTNEKLFF. As DNA, the CDR3 is TGTGCCAGCAGCTTAGCCATAGGGATCGGAACTAATGAAAAACTGTTTTTT. Using reference TRBV7-2 and TRBJ1-4 for the parts outside the CDR3, the full variable domain is GAGVSQSPSNKVTEKGKDVELRCDPISGHTALYWYRQSLGQGLEFLIYFQGNSAPDKSGLPSDRFSAERTGGSVSTLTIQRTQQEDSAVYLCASSLAIGIGTNEKLFFGSGTQLSVL.

This chain uses TRBV28 with TRBJ2-7; the match to TRBD1 covers 7 bases. V lost 6 bases and J lost 2; bases outside the gene matches: 7. The length of the CDR3 is 14 residues. Germline V CDR1 and CDR2: MDHEN, SYDVKM. The CDR3 is CASRPSGQTYEQYF. CDR3 bases: TGTGCCAGCAGACCATCGGGACAGACCTACGAGCAGTACTTC. Looking up the rest from reference TRBV28 and TRBJ2-7 gives the full variable domain: DVKVTQSSRYLVKRTGEKVFLECVQDMDHENMFWYRQDPGLGLRLIYFSYDVKMKEKGDIPEGYSVSREKKERFSLILESASTNQTSMYLCASRPSGQTYEQYFGPGTRLTVT.

The chain couples TRBV7-2 to TRBJ1-1; D ambiguous. The CDR3 has 14 residues. V was cut by 5 bases and J by 4 bases, with 14 bases left in between. CDR1 is SGHTA and CDR2 is FQGNSA in the germline V gene. The CDR3 sequence is CASSPVVGRTEAFF. DNA for the CDR3: TGTGCCAGCAGCCCGGTCGTAGGGCGCACTGAAGCTTTCTTT.

In DNA form, the CDR3 reads TGTGCCAGCAGCGCCGGCAGGGGAGGGGGTCAGCCCCAGCATTTT. Translation: CASSAGRGGGQPQHF. The chain employs TRBV11-2 and TRBJ1-5; TRBD1 might be the D (6 bases). The germline gives CDR1 SGHAT, CDR2 FQNNGV. The CDR3 totals 15 residues. Trimming left V 5 bases short and J 6 bases short, with 17 bases between.

This clone counts as medium-sized (0.01 to 0.1%). The chain carries TRBV25-1 and TRBJ1-3; D not certain. The CDR3 runs 12 residues. Trimming stripped 11 bases from V and 0 bases from J, with 8 bases between. CDR1 is MGHDK and CDR2 is SYGVNS in the germline V gene. The CDR3 spells CAYSDSGNTIYF. The CDR3 DNA is TGTGCCTACTCAGACTCTGGAAACACCATATATTTT.

V gene TRBV5-1 combines with J gene TRBJ2-2; TRBD1 matches at 7 bases. V dropped 4 bases and J dropped 1; count of bases not matched to a gene: 7. Germline CDR1 reads SGHRS; CDR2 reads YFSETQ. The CDR3 is made up of 16 amino acids. CDR3 amino acids: CASSGETGLNTGELFF. The DNA of the CDR3 is TGCGCCAGCAGCGGGGAGACAGGGTTGAACACCGGGGAGCTGTTTTTT. The full variable domain, completed using reference TRBV5-1 and TRBJ2-2, is KAGVTQTPRYLIKTRGQQVTLSCSPISGHRSVSWYQQTPGQGLQFLFEYFSETQRNKGNFPGRFSGRQFSNSRSEMNVSTLELGDSALYLCASSGETGLNTGELFFGEGSRLTVL.

The CDR3 is CASSYSGTGFAEAFF. The CDR3 DNA reads TGTGCCAGCAGTTACTCCGGGACAGGGTTCGCTGAAGCTTTCTTT. V gene TRBV6-2 or TRBV6-3 combines with J gene TRBJ1-1; TRBD1 agrees at 9 bases. The V gene end was trimmed by 0 bases and the J gene end by 6 bases; junction bases not matched to a gene: 5. This CDR3 is built from 15 residues. Germline CDR1 and CDR2: MNHEY and SVGEGT.

CDR3 nucleotide sequence: TGTGCCAGTAGTATTAACGAGAACACTGAAGCTTTCTTT. Translated, it gives CASSINENTEAFF. The gene calls are TRBV19 and TRBJ1-1; D ambiguous. Germline V gene lookup returns CDR1 LNHDA and CDR2 SQIVND (reference sequence). The CDR3 is 13 amino acids. Trimming pared 3 bases from V and 1 base from J, leaving 6 bases between.

This clone was recorded once. The rearrangement joins TRBV19 to TRBJ2-3; D is possibly TRBD1 or TRBD2 (5 bases each). This CDR3 comprises 16 residues. The germline V and J ends were trimmed by 4 bases and 1 base, with 15 bases remaining between them. Germline values: CDR1 LNHDA, CDR2 SQIVND (reference sequence). The CDR3 DNA sequence: TGTGCCAGTAGTACCCTCCGGGACCGCCGCACAGATACGCAGTATTTT. Amino acid sequence: CASSTLRDRRTDTQYF. Complete variable domain (other parts from reference TRBV19 and TRBJ2-3): DGGITQSPKYLFRKEGQNVTLSCEQNLNHDAMYWYRQDPGQGLRLIYYSQIVNDFQKGDIAEGYSVSREKKESFPLTVTSAQKNPTAFYLCASSTLRDRRTDTQYFGPGTRLTVL.

The chain joins TRBV7-2 to TRBJ2-5; D is possibly TRBD2 (5 bases). CDR1 and CDR2 from the germline V gene are SGHTA and FQGNSA. V lost 7 bases to trimming and J lost 2 bases, with 11 bases between them. CDR3 length: 13 residues. This CDR3 reads CASTYGVQETQYF. The CDR3 nucleotides are TGTGCCAGCACCTACGGGGTTCAAGAGACCCAGTACTTC.